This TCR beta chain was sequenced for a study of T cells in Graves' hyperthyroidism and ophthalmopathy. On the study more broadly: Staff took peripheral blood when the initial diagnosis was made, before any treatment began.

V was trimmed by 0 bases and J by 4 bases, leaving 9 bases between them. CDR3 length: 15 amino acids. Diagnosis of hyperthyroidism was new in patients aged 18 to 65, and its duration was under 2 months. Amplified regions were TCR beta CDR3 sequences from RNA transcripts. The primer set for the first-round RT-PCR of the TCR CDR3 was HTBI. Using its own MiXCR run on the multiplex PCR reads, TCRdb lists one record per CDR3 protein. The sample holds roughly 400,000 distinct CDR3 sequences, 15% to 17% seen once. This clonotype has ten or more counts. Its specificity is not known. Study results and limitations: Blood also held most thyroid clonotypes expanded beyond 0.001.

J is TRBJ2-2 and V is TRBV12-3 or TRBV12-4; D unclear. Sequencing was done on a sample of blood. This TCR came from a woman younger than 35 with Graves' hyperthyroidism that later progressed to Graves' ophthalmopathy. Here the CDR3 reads CASSLATTPTGELFF. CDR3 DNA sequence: TGTGCCAGCAGTTTAGCTACAACGCCCACCGGGGAGCTGTTTTTT.